This record concerns one T cell receptor (beta chain) sequence. Its antigen is unknown. The input lacks base qualities; no much larger clone sits a single base away. The data were obtained in a study of control samples from healthy donors and cancer patients (TCRdb year 2020). The germline V gene (reference sequence) specifies GTSNPN as CDR1 and SVGIG as CDR2. The CDR3 contains 14 residues, cysteine and phenylalanine counted. Only the CDR3 DNA is retained, 42 bases long and in frame from the first base. V lost 5 bases and J lost 3 bases; the stretch between them is 17 bases long. Library generation was performed with the immunoSEQ multiplex PCR assay. In TCRdb, the immuneACCESS table is reduced to in-frame sequences with V and J assigned. These tables do not hold every clone; where another copy was compared, an unresolved V gene accounts for under half, and the others remain unexplained. This sample gives more than 95,000 clones in total; around nine tenths of them show up just once. Jointly, the top ten make up about 8.7% of the sample.

The specimen was blood. The rearrangement joined TRBV30 to TRBJ2-7; the D gene is possibly TRBD1 or TRBD2, with 6 bases matching each. The sequence derives from a man aged 35 to 55 in good health. The nucleotide sequence is TGTGCCTGGTCCAGTCGGGGGCCCGACTACGAGCAGTACTTC. The translation is CAWSSRGPDYEQYF. With the rest looked up from the reference TRBV30 and TRBJ2-7 genes rather than sequenced, the full variable domain is SQTIHQWPATLVQPVGSPLSLECTVEGTSNPNLYWYRQAAGRGLQLLFYSVGIGQISSEVPQNLSASRPQDRQFILSSKKLLLSDSGFYLCAWSSRGPDYEQYFGPGTRLTVT.